One T cell receptor beta chain is described in this entry. What it binds is unknown. TCRdb analysed the 5' RACE reads with MiXCR anew, one entry per CDR3 protein. The repertoire has 39,000 or so distinct CDR3 sequences, 10% to 13% of them found once; the top ten carry approximately 16%. These data originate in a study of CD8 T cells in ankylosing spondylitis. The length of the CDR3 is 15 residues. The V end lost 4 bases, the J end lost 1 base, and 11 bases lay between the germline ends. Germline CDR1 and CDR2: SNHLY and FYNNEI. Findings and limits, study-wide: What appeared characteristic of ankylosing spondylitis blood was a TCR beta motif of eight or nine highly homologous variants. Reportedly, significant enrichment of disease-linked clones occurred in matched ankylosing spondylitis synovial fluid.

Sequencing was carried out using blood, either unsorted or a sorted T cell fraction (not recorded which). J is TRBJ2-4 and V is TRBV2; D gene uncertain. This receptor was taken from a male donor with ankylosing spondylitis or in good health (not recorded which). The CDR3 sequence is CASSVVRVAKNIQYF. The CDR3 coding sequence is TGTGCCAGCAGTGTGGTAAGGGTGGCCAAAAACATTCAGTACTTC.